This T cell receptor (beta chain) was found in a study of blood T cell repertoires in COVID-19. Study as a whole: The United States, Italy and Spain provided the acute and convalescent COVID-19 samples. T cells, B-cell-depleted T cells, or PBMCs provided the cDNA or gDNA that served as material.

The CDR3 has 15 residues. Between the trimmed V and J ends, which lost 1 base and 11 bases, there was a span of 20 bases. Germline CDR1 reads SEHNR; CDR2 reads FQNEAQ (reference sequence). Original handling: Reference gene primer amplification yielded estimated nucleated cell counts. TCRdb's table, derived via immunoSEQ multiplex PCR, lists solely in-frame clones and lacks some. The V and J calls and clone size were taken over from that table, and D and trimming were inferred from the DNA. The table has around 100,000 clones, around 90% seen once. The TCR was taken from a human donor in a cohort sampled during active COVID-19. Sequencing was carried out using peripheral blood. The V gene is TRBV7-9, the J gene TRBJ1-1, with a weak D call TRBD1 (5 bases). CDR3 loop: CASSLVGVVGTTAFF. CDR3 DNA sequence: TGTGCCAGCAGCTTAGTAGGTGTGGTCGGGACTACGGCTTTCTTT. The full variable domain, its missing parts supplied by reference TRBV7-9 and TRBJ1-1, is DTGVSQNPRHKITKRGQNVTFRCDPISEHNRLYWYRQTLGQGPEFLTYFQNEAQLEKSRLLSDRFSAERPKGSFSTLEIQRTEQGDSAMYLCASSLVGVVGTTAFFGQGTRLTVV.